The clone carrying this T cell receptor beta chain was recorded once. The junction departs from germline at one end; a sequencing error may be responsible. The RNA input was about 0.45 to 1 ug, and it was reverse transcribed with random hexamers. The TCR beta CDR3 was amplified by immunoSEQ multiplex PCR across 54 Vbeta, 13 Jbeta. A single record per CDR3 protein comes from TCRdb applying MiXCR to the immunoSEQ multiplex PCR reads. The sample includes around 150,000 distinct CDR3 sequences, around 94% of them seen just once. This sample is part of a study of CD8 T cells in Susac syndrome. The source is a human donor with multiple sclerosis. Sequencing was carried out using CD4+ T cells from PBMCs.

The CDR3 coding sequence is TGTGCCAGTAGTATGCCCCGGACAGGGCCCTCCAACACTGAAGCCTTCTTT. This sequence encodes CASSMPRTGPSNTEAFF. This chain joins TRBV19 and TRBJ1-1; the match to TRBD1 covers 8 bases. From germline, CDR1 is LNHDA and CDR2 SQIVND (reference sequence). The CDR3 runs to 17 residues.